Listed here is a single T cell receptor beta chain. Germline CDR1 is MGHRA and CDR2 is YSYEKL. V shed 1 base and J shed 3 bases, with 5 bases lying between them. This CDR3 has 13 residues. The table came from immunoSEQ multiplex PCR; TCRdb's copy has only in-frame clones and leaves some out. The sample includes approximately 170,000 clones, about 85% of them seen just once. The source of the sample is a study of cytomegalovirus exposure and HLA in healthy donors. This TCR came from a man aged 18 to 29 in good health and CMV-seropositive. The sequenced material came from PBMCs. The gene calls are TRBV4-1 and TRBJ2-3; D ambiguous. In nucleotides, the CDR3 is TGCGCCAGCAGCCAAGTGAGGACAGATACGCAGTATTTT. Protein: CASSQVRTDTQYF.